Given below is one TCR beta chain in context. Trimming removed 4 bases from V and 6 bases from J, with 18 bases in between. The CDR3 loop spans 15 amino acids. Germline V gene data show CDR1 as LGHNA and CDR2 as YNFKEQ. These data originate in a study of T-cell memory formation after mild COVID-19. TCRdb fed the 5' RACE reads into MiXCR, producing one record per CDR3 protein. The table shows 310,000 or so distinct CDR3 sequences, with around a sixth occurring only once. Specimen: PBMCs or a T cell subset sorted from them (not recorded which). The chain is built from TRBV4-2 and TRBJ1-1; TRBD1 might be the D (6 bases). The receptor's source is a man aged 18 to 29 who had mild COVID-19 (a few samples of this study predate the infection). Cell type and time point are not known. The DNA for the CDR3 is TGTGCCAGCAGCCCCGGAAGTGCAGGGGAGGCTGAAGCTTTCTTT. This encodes CASSPGSAGEAEAFF.